Listed below are T cell receptor beta chains from one sample, sequenced in a study of CD4 T cell repertoires in COVID-19. Some clones are missing from TCRdb's copy, which holds only in-frame ones; the method was immunoSEQ multiplex PCR. Of fewer than 100,000 clones in the sample, about four fifths were seen once. Specimen: CD4+ T cells from peripheral blood, collected after recovery from COVID-19. The origin of the receptors is a human donor who had COVID-19. Each CDR3 is given with its conserved first and last residue. D genes are given only for firm matches. Size values are once, few and many counts, or a class for expanded clones, and some rows have none.

>TRBD2|TRBJ2-1|TRBV7-2|few
CASSLLSGRSYNEQFF
TGTGCCAGCAGCTTACTTAGCGGGAGGAGCTACAATGAGCAGTTCTTC
>TRBD2|TRBJ2-2|TRBV19|NA
CASRPGGPNTGELFF
TGTGCCAGTAGACCGGGGGGGCCGAACACCGGGGAGCTGTTTTTT
>TRBD2|TRBJ2-1|TRBV10-1|NA
CASSVLAGALGEQFF
TGCGCCAGCAGTGTTTTAGCGGGGGCCTTAGGGGAGCAGTTCTTC
>TRBD1|TRBJ1-2|TRBV5-1|NA
CASSLSDRGGYTF
TGCGCCAGCAGCTTGTCCGACAGGGGAGGCTACACCTTC
>NA|TRBJ1-3|TRBV5-6|NA
CASSLLGVSGNTIYF
TGTGCCAGCAGCTTGCTGGGGGTCTCCGGAAACACCATATATTTT
>NA|TRBJ1-1|TRBV5-6|few
CASSLDQATEAFF
TGTGCCAGCAGCTTGGACCAGGCCACTGAAGCTTTCTTT
>NA|TRBJ2-2|TRBV11-2|NA
CASSPLPSTGELFF
TGTGCCAGCAGCCCTCTCCCGAGCACCGGGGAGCTGTTTTTT
>NA|TRBJ1-2|TRBV5-6|NA
CASWGQNYGYTF
TGTGCCAGCTGGGGACAAAACTATGGCTACACCTTC
>TRBD1|TRBJ1-1|TRBV5-1|once
CASSTDRGGGNTEAFF
TGCGCCAGCAGCACCGACAGGGGCGGGGGGAACACTGAAGCTTTCTTT
>NA|TRBJ2-2|TRBV5-4|NA
CASSLEHQREDTGELFF
TGTGCCAGCAGCTTGGAGCACCAGAGAGAGGACACCGGGGAGCTGTTTTTT
>TRBD1|TRBJ1-2|TRBV19|many
CASSYDRDGYTF
TGTGCCAGTAGTTACGACAGGGATGGCTACACCTTC
>TRBD2|TRBJ2-3|TRBV5-4|once
CAGGLEANTQYF
TGTGCCGGAGGACTAGAAGCAAATACGCAGTATTTT
>NA|TRBJ2-1|TRBV29-1|NA
CSVSTWGNEQFF
TGCAGCGTGTCGACATGGGGGAATGAGCAGTTCTTC
>TRBD1|TRBJ1-1|TRBV28|NA
CASSRPGQGRENTEAFF
TGTGCCAGCAGTCGTCCCGGACAGGGGAGGGAGAACACTGAAGCTTTCTTT
>NA|TRBJ1-1|TRBV5-5|NA
CASSRSRGMNTEAFF
TGTGCCAGCAGCAGGTCTCGGGGAATGAACACTGAAGCTTTCTTT
>NA|TRBJ2-1|TRBV12-3/TRBV12-4|NA
CASSPPGSKQFF
TGTGCCAGCAGTCCCCCGGGCTCCAAGCAGTTCTTC
>NA|TRBJ2-7|TRBV7-9|NA
CASSQSGRSSYEQYF
TGTGCCAGCAGCCAATCCGGAAGGAGCTCCTACGAGCAGTACTTC
>NA|TRBJ2-1|TRBV29-1|NA
CSVVTGLVGNEQFF
TGCAGCGTGGTCACAGGGCTGGTCGGGAATGAGCAGTTCTTC
>NA|TRBJ2-2|TRBV20-1|NA
CSASPRASGELFF
TGCAGTGCTAGTCCTAGGGCGTCCGGGGAGCTGTTTTTT
>NA|TRBJ1-4|TRBV9|NA
CASSPGSLSGNEKLFF
TGTGCCAGCAGTCCTGGGTCCCTCTCAGGTAATGAAAAACTGTTTTTT
>TRBD2|TRBJ2-3|TRBV7-3|NA
CASSPTSGGARLYF
TGTGCCAGCAGCCCTACTAGCGGGGGGGCAAGACTGTATTTT
>TRBD1|TRBJ1-4|TRBV19|NA
CASSIFRGPVATNEKLFF
TGTGCCAGTAGTATCTTCAGGGGGCCAGTTGCAACTAATGAAAAACTGTTTTTT
>TRBD2|TRBJ2-7|TRBV19|NA
CASSIAGTSGYSYEQYF
TGTGCCAGTAGTATAGCTGGGACTAGCGGATACTCCTACGAGCAGTACTTC
>NA|TRBJ1-6|TRBV19|NA
CASSFSSGTSSPLHF
TGTGCCAGTAGTTTCTCCTCAGGGACTTCTTCACCCCTCCACTTT
>TRBD2|TRBJ2-1|TRBV2|few
CASSVGLAGGPAEQFF
TGTGCCAGCAGTGTCGGACTAGCGGGAGGGCCGGCTGAGCAGTTCTTC
>NA|TRBJ2-3|TRBV24-1|once
CATSEGNQSTDTQYF
TGTGCCACCAGTGAGGGGAACCAATCCACAGATACGCAGTATTTT
>NA|TRBJ2-7|TRBV4-2|NA
CASSPVGTGSYEQYF
TGTGCCAGCAGCCCCGTGGGCACCGGCTCCTACGAGCAGTACTTC
>NA|TRBJ2-3|TRBV2|NA
CASSPVGTQYF
TGTGCCAGCAGTCCGGTGGGTACGCAGTATTTT
>NA|TRBJ1-3|TRBV4-1|NA
CASSQAVGRLAENTIYF
TGCGCCAGCAGCCAAGCGGTTGGACGGCTCGCGGAAAACACCATATATTTT
>TRBD1|TRBJ2-7|TRBV28|few
CASSLLGTGPYEQYF
TGTGCCAGCAGTTTATTGGGGACAGGGCCCTACGAGCAGTACTTC
>TRBD2|TRBJ2-5|TRBV6-6|NA
CASSGTSGGFQETQYF
TGTGCCAGCAGTGGGACTAGCGGGGGGTTCCAAGAGACCCAGTACTTC
>NA|TRBJ2-5|TRBV5-1|NA
CASSLGGGSGTETQYF
TGCGCCAGCAGCTTGGGGGGTGGTTCTGGTACAGAGACCCAGTACTTC
>NA|TRBJ1-4|TRBV4-1|NA
CASSQGGSSGVWGIEKLFF
TGCGCCAGCAGCCAAGGGGGAAGTTCGGGTGTGTGGGGGATTGAAAAACTGTTTTTT
>NA|TRBJ2-7|TRBV7-2|NA
CASSTDYSSYEQYF
TGTGCCAGCAGCACGGACTATAGCTCCTACGAGCAGTACTTC
>NA|TRBJ2-1|TRBV12-3/TRBV12-4|NA
CASSPAGYEQFF
TGTGCCAGCAGTCCCGCGGGGTATGAGCAGTTCTTC
>NA|TRBJ1-1|TRBV5-1|NA
CASSLDLAPSLPFF
TGCGCCAGCAGCTTGGATTTGGCCCCTTCTTTGCCTTTCTTT
>NA|TRBJ2-5|TRBV28|NA
CASSLVQGAETQYF
TGTGCCAGCAGTTTAGTCCAGGGAGCGGAGACCCAGTACTTC
>NA|TRBJ2-5|TRBV28|few
CASSPLGSTEGQETQYF
TGTGCCAGCAGTCCCCTCGGTTCGACCGAAGGGCAAGAGACCCAGTACTTC
>NA|TRBJ2-5|TRBV5-1|NA
CASNMGMIREQETQYF
TGCGCCAGCAATATGGGAATGATTCGGGAGCAAGAGACCCAGTACTTC
>TRBD2|TRBJ2-7|TRBV6-1|NA
CASSEASGGPGEQYF
TGTGCCAGCAGTGAAGCGTCGGGAGGGCCGGGGGAGCAGTACTTC
>TRBD2|TRBJ2-1|TRBV3-1/TRBV3-2|few
CASSQGLAAHNEQFF
TGTGCCAGCAGCCAAGGACTAGCGGCACACAATGAGCAGTTCTTC
>TRBD1|TRBJ1-5|TRBV6-5|NA
CASSRGQGSNQPQHF
TGTGCCAGCAGTCGAGGACAGGGTAGCAATCAGCCCCAGCATTTT
>NA|TRBJ2-3|TRBV12-3/TRBV12-4|NA
CASSLLGGDTQYF
TGTGCCAGCAGTTTACTCGGTGGAGATACGCAGTATTTT
>NA|TRBJ1-4|TRBV6-7|NA
CASSYSGPGYPKLFF
TGTGCCAGCAGTTACTCTGGGCCGGGCTACCCTAAACTGTTTTTT
>NA|TRBJ1-1|TRBV19|few
CASSMEGFTEAFF
TGTGCCAGTAGTATGGAAGGATTCACTGAAGCTTTCTTT
>TRBD1|TRBJ1-4|TRBV7-9|NA
CASSRQGQTNEKLFF
TGTGCCAGCAGCCGACAGGGCCAAACTAATGAAAAACTGTTTTTT
>NA|TRBJ1-6|TRBV1|NA
CTSVEPWDSMGLNSPLHF
TGCACCAGCGTGGAGCCCTGGGACTCTATGGGGCTAAATTCACCCCTCCACTTT
>NA|TRBJ1-1|TRBV6-5|NA
CASYFGNTEAFF
TGTGCCAGCTATTTCGGTAACACTGAAGCTTTCTTT
>TRBD2|TRBJ2-3|TRBV18|NA
CASSPYTSGHDDTQYF
TGTGCCAGCTCGCCATATACTAGCGGACATGACGATACGCAGTATTTT
>NA|TRBJ1-6|TRBV7-6|NA
CASSLDRPENSPLHF
TGTGCCAGCAGCTTAGATCGGCCGGAAAATTCACCCCTCCACTTT
>NA|TRBJ1-1|TRBV6-5|NA
CASSYALLAGNTEAFF
TGTGCCAGCAGTTACGCCCTTTTAGCAGGGAACACTGAAGCTTTCTTT
>NA|TRBJ2-3|TRBV19|NA
CASSIGLRDTQYF
TGTGCCAGTAGTATAGGTCTTAGAGATACGCAGTATTTT
>NA|TRBJ1-1|TRBV29-1|NA
CSVDRASNTEAFF
TGCAGCGTTGACAGGGCCTCGAACACTGAAGCTTTCTTT
>TRBD2|TRBJ2-7|TRBV4-2|NA
CASSLAGAYEQYF
TGTGCCAGCAGCCTAGCGGGGGCCTACGAGCAGTACTTC
>NA|TRBJ1-3|TRBV5-6|NA
CASSKQGEAGNTIYF
TGTGCCAGCAGCAAACAGGGTGAGGCTGGAAACACCATATATTTT
>TRBD2|TRBJ2-3|TRBV5-1|NA
CASSSDGLAGSTDTQYF
TGCGCCAGCAGCTCGGACGGACTAGCGGGGAGCACAGATACGCAGTATTTT
>NA|TRBJ2-1|TRBV12-3/TRBV12-4|NA
CASSLGYNEQFF
TGTGCCAGCAGTTTGGGGTACAATGAGCAGTTCTTC